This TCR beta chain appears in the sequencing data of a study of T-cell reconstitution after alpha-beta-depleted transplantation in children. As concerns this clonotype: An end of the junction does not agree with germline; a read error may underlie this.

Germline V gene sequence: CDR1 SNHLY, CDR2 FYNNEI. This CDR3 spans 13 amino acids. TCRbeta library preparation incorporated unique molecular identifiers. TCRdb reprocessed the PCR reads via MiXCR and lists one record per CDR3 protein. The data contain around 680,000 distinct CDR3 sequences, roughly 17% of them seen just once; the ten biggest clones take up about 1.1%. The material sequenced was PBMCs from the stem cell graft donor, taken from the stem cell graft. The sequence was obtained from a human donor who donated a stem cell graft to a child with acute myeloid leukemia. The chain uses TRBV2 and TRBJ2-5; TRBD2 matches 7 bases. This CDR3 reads CASKREGRETQYF. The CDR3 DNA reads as TGTGCAAGCAAGAGGGAGGGACGGGAGACCCAGTACTTC.